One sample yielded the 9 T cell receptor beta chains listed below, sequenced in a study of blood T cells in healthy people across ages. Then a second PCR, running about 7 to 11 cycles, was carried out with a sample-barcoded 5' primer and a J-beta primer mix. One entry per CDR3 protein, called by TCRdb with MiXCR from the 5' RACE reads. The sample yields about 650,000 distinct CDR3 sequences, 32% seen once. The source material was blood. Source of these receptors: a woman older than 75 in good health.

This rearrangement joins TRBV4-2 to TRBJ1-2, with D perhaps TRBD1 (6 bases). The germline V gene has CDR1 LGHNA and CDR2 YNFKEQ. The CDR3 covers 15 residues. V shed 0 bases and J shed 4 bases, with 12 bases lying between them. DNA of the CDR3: TGTGCCAGCAGCCAAGATCGGGGGGCGGGCTATGGCTACACCTTC. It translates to CASSQDRGAGYGYTF.

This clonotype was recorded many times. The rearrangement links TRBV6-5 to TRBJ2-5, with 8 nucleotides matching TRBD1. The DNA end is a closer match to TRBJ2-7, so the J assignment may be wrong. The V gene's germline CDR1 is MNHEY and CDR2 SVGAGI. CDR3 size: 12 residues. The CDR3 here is CASSRTGNEQYF. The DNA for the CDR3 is TGTGCCAGCAGCCGGACAGGGAACGAGCAGTACTTC.

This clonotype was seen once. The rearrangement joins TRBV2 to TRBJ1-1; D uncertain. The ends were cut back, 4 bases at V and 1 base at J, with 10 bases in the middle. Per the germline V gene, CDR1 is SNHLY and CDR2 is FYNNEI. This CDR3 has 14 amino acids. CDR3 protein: CASSGIWQNTEAFF. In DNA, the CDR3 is TGTGCCAGCAGTGGGATTTGGCAGAACACTGAAGCTTTCTTT.

The CDR3 is CRAEGRDTEAFF. CDR3 nucleotide sequence: TGCAGGGCAGAGGGAAGGGACACTGAAGCTTTCTTT. This chain connects TRBV20-1 to TRBJ1-1; D not resolved. Germline CDR1 is DFQATT and CDR2 is SNEGSKA (reference sequence). This CDR3 is 12 amino acids long.

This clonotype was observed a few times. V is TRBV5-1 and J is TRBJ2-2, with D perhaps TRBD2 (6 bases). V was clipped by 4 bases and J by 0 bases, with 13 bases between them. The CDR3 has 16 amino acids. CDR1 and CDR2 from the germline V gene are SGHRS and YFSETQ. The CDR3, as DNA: TGCGCCAGCAGCCGGGTGGGAGGACCGAACACCGGGGAGCTGTTTTTT. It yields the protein CASSRVGGPNTGELFF.

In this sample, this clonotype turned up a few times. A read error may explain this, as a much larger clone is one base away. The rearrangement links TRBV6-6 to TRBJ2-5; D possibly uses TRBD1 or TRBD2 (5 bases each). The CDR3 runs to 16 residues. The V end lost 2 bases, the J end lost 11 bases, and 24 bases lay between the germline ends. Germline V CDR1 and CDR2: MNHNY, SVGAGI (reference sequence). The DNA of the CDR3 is TGTGCCAGCAGTTACCCGGTTATGGACTGGGGCGCTGAGCAGTACTTC. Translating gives CASSYPVMDWGAEQYF.

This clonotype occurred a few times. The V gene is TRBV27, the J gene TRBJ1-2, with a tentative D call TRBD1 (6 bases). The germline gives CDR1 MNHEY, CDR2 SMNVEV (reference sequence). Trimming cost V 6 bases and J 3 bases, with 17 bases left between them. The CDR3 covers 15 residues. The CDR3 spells CASSPSWGADYGYTF. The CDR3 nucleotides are TGTGCCAGCAGCCCCTCTTGGGGGGCGGACTATGGCTACACCTTC.

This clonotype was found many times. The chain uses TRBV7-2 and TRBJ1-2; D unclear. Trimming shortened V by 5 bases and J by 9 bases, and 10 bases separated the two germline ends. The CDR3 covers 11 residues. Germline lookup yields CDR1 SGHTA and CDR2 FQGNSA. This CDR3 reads CASSPGLSYTF. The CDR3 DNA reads TGTGCCAGCAGCCCGGGCCTTAGCTACACCTTC.

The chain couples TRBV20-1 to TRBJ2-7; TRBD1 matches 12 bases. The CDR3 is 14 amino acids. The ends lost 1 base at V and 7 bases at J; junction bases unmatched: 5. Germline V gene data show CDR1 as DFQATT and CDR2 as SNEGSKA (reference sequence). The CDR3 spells CSARGDRGLNEQYF. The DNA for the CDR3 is TGCAGTGCTAGAGGGGACAGGGGGCTCAATGAGCAGTACTTC.